This T cell receptor (beta chain) was recovered during a study of OX40 agonist ivuxolimab in advanced cancers. Study-level background: From about 23 to 85 years was the age range, with a mean of roughly 59 years, and roughly 80% were male. Findings and limits, study-wide: At 0.1 to 3.0 mg/kg, clonal expansion of CD4+ and CD8+ blood T cells had occurred by week 6. Low normalized clonal expansion also occurred in some nonresponding patients.

As for this clone: Its target is not known.

Sequencing used immunoSEQ multiplex PCR; TCRdb keeps in-frame clones, though not all of them. The sample has roughly 97,000 clones, roughly 89% seen once. V was pared by 4 bases and J by 5 bases, with 11 bases between. The CDR3 has 14 amino acids. Per germline, CDR1 MGHDK and CDR2 SYGVNS. This receptor was taken from an adult with an advanced solid tumor such as melanoma, head and neck, liver or kidney cancer. V gene TRBV25-1 combines with J gene TRBJ1-4; the D gene is possibly TRBD1 (6 bases). This material consisted of CD4+ or CD8+ T cells sorted from blood, taken in a trial of the OX40 agonist ivuxolimab. The CDR3: CASSGARGNEKLFF. CDR3 DNA sequence: TGTGCCAGCAGTGGGGCCAGGGGAAATGAAAAACTGTTTTTT.